These 9 T cell receptor beta chains share one sample of origin, sequenced in a study of blood T cell repertoires in COVID-19 (dated by TCRdb to about 2020). Library generation was performed with the immunoSEQ multiplex PCR assay. TCRdb holds this immuneACCESS table with in-frame rearrangements only. Some clones are missing; in checked studies, unresolved V genes explain under half, and the rest has no known cause. The sample yields 200,000 to 300,000 clones; around 83% were counted once. The top ten clonotypes cover over 2% of the sample. Sequenced: peripheral blood. The receptors were gathered from a man in his forties or fifties who had recovered from COVID-19.

The rearrangement joins TRBV12-5 to TRBJ1-5, with D unresolved. The V gene's germline CDR1 is LGHNT and CDR2 FRNRAP. The V end lost 6 bases, the J end lost 3 bases, and 6 bases lay between the germline ends. The CDR3 is made up of 12 amino acids. The CDR3 loop is CASGEINQPQHF. In DNA, the CDR3 is TGTGCTAGTGGCGAGATCAATCAGCCCCAGCATTTT.

This clone has only a few counts. The chain uses TRBV7-2 and TRBJ1-2, with 7 bases matching TRBD1. Germline V lookup: CDR1 SGHTA, CDR2 FQGNSA. The length of the CDR3 is 13 residues. The V and J ends lost 2 bases and 8 bases, in that order; junction bases with no gene match: 5. The DNA of the CDR3 is TGTGCCAGCAGCTTAAGACGGACAGGAGGCTACACCTTC. Its translation is CASSLRRTGGYTF.

V gene TRBV24-1 combines with J gene TRBJ2-1; TRBD2 aligns across 10 bases. The CDR3 is made up of 13 amino acids. In germline, CDR1 is KGHDR, CDR2 SFDVKD. The V segment lost 4 bases and the J segment 15 bases; nucleotides outside the gene matches: 8. CDR3: CATSDPTTSGRFF. CDR3 nucleotides: TGTGCCACCAGTGACCCAACGACTAGCGGGCGGTTCTTC.

This clone was observed a single time. The chain carries TRBV3-1 (or the pseudogene TRBV3-2) and TRBJ2-7; 8 bases match TRBD2. V shed 5 bases and J 3 bases; nucleotides not matched to a gene: 9. The germline CDR1 and CDR2 sequences are LGHDT and YNNKEL (reference sequence). The CDR3 spans 15 residues. CDR3 bases: TGTGCCAGCAGCGATCGGCGAGCGGGGGTCTACGAGCAGTACTTC. Its translation: CASSDRRAGVYEQYF.

V is TRBV13 and J is TRBJ1-1; D is perhaps TRBD1 (6 bases). V was trimmed by 2 bases and J by 6 bases, leaving 10 bases between them. This CDR3 has 13 amino acids. CDR1 PRHDT and CDR2 FYEKMQ come from the germline V gene (reference sequence). The CDR3 nucleotides read TGTGCCAGCAGCTTACAGGGGAGGGCTGAAGCTTTCTTT. Its protein is CASSLQGRAEAFF. Full variable domain (rest looked up from reference TRBV13 and TRBJ1-1): AAGVIQSPRHLIKEKRETATLKCYPIPRHDTVYWYQQGPGQDPQFLISFYEKMQSDKGSIPDRFSAQQFSDYHSELNMSSLELGDSALYFCASSLQGRAEAFFGQGTRLTVV.

The chain couples TRBV3-1 (or the pseudogene TRBV3-2) to TRBJ2-1; D gene uncertain. The CDR3 has 15 residues. Trimming removed 3 bases at V and 0 bases at J, with 9 bases between. Germline V gene data show CDR1 as LGHDT and CDR2 as YNNKEL (reference sequence). CDR3 sequence: CASSQFLSSYNEQFF. DNA of the CDR3: TGTGCCAGCAGCCAGTTCCTGAGCTCCTACAATGAGCAGTTCTTC.

V gene TRBV3-1 (or the pseudogene TRBV3-2) combines with J gene TRBJ1-1; 8 bases are a match to TRBD1. This CDR3 has 16 amino acids. V shed 4 bases and J 3 bases; nucleotides not matched to a gene: 10. The V gene's germline CDR1 is LGHDT and CDR2 YNNKEL (reference sequence). The CDR3 bases are TGTGCCAGCAGCCGATGGACAGGGAGGATTCACACTGAAGCTTTCTTT. As protein: CASSRWTGRIHTEAFF.

The V and J genes are TRBV5-1 and TRBJ1-2; 8 bases map to TRBD1. The CDR3 is made up of 13 amino acids. Germline loops: CDR1 SGHRS, CDR2 YFSETQ. Unmatched junction bases numbered 7, after V lost 4 bases and J lost 8 bases. The CDR3 DNA sequence: TGCGCCAGCAGCCCGACAGGGGCGCGCGGCTACACCTTC. Translated: CASSPTGARGYTF.

V and J are TRBV6-2 or TRBV6-3 and TRBJ2-5, with D maybe TRBD1 (5 bases). This CDR3 region has 13 residues. The germline V gene has CDR1 MNHEY and CDR2 SVGEGT. V lost 2 bases to trimming and J lost 5 bases, with 9 bases between them. The CDR3 loop is CASSYHRSETQYF. The CDR3 DNA sequence: TGTGCCAGCAGTTACCACAGGTCGGAGACCCAGTACTTC.